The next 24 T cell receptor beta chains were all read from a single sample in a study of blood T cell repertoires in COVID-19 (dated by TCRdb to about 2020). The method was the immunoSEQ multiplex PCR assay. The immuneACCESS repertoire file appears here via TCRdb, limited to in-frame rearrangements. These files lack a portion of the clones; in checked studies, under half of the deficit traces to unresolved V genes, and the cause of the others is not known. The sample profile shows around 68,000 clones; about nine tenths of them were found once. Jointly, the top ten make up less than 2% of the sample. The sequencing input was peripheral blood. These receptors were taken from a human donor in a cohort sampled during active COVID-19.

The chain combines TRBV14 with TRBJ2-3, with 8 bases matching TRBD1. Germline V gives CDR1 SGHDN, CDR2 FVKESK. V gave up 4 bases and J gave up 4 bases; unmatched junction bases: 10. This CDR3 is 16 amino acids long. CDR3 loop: CASSRLQGGLADTQYF. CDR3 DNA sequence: TGTGCCAGCAGCCGATTACAGGGGGGCCTCGCAGATACGCAGTATTTT.

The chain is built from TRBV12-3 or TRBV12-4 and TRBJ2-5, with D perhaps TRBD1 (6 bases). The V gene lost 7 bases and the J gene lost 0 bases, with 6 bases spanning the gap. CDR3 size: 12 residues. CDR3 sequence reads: CASNRDQETQYF. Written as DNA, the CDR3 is TGTGCCAGCAACAGGGACCAAGAGACCCAGTACTTC.

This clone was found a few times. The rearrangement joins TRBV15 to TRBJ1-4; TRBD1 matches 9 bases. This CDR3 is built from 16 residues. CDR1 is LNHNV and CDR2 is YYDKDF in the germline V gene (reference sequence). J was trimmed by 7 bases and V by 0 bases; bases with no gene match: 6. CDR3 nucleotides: TGTGCCACCAGCAGAGATCTCGCGACAGGGGGTGAAAAACTGTTTTTT. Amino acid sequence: CATSRDLATGGEKLFF.

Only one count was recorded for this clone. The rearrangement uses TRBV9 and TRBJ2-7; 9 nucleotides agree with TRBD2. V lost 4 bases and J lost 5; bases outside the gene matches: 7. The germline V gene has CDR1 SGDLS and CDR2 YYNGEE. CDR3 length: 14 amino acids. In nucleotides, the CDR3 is TGTGCCAGCAGCCCAGGGACTAGCCTGCACGAGCAGTACTTC. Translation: CASSPGTSLHEQYF.

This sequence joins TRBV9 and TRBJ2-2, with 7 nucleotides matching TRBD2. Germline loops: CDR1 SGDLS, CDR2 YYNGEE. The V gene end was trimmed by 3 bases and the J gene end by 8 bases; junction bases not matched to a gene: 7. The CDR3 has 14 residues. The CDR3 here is CASSARDYLGELFF. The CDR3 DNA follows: TGTGCCAGCAGCGCCCGGGACTATTTGGGGGAGCTGTTTTTT.

Written as DNA, the CDR3 is TGTGCCAGCAGCGCCGACAGGGCCGGGGGCTACACCTTC. Translation: CASSADRAGGYTF. This chain links TRBV6-4 with TRBJ1-2, with 7 bases aligning to TRBD1. Germline V gene sequence: CDR1 MRHNA, CDR2 SNTAGT. Losses at the gene ends were 6 bases for V and 8 bases for J; bases not matched to a gene: 9. There are 13 residues in the CDR3.

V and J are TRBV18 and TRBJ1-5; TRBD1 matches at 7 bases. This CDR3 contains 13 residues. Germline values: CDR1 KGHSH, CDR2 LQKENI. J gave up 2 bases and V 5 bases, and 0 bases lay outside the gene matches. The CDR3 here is CASSGQGNQPQHF. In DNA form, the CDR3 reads TGTGCCAGCTCAGGACAGGGCAATCAGCCCCAGCATTTT.

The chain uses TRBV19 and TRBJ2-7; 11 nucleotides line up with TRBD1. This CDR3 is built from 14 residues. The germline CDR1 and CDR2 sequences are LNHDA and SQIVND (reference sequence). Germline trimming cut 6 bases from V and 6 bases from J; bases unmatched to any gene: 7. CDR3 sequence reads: CASSTLGTGGEQYF. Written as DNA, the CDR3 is TGTGCCAGTAGCACCCTCGGGACAGGGGGCGAGCAGTACTTC.

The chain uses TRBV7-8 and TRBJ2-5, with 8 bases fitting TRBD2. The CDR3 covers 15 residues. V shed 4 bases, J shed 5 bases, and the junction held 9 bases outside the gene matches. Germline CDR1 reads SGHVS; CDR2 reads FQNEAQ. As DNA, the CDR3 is TGTGCCAGCAGCTACGGTTCGGGACTAGTCGAGACCCAGTACTTC. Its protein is CASSYGSGLVETQYF.

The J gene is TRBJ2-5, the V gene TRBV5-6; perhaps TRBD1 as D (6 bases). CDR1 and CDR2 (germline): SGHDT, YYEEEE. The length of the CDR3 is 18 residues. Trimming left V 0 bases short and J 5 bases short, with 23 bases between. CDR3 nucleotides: TGTGCCAGCAGCTTGGGCCTGCGAGGGGGACATTGGAGGGAGACCCAGTACTTC. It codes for CASSLGLRGGHWRETQYF.

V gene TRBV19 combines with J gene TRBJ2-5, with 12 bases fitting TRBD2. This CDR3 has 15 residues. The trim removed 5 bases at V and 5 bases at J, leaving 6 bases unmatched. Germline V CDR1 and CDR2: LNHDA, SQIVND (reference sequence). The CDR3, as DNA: TGTGCCAGTAGTTCGACTAGCGGGAGTGGCGAGACCCAGTACTTC. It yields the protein CASSSTSGSGETQYF.

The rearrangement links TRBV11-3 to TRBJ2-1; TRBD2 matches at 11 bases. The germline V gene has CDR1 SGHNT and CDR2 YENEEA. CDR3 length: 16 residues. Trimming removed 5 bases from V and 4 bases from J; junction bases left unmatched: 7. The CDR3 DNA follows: TGTGCCAGCAGCGTATCCGGGACTAGCGGATACAATGAGCAGTTCTTC. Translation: CASSVSGTSGYNEQFF.

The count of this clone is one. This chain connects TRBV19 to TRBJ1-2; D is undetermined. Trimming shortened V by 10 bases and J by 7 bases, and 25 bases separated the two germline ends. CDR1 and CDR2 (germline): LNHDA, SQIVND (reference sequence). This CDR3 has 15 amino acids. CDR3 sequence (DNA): TGTGCCACAAGACCCACATTGAGTCCCGGGAGTGGCTACACCTTC. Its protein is CATRPTLSPGSGYTF.

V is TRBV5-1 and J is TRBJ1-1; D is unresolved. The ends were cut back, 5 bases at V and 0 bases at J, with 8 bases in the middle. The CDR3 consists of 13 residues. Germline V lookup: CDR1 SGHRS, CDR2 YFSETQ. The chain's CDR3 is CASRITLNTEAFF. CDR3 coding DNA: TGCGCCAGCAGGATTACATTGAACACTGAAGCTTTCTTT. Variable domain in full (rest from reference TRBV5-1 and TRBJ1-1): KAGVTQTPRYLIKTRGQQVTLSCSPISGHRSVSWYQQTPGQGLQFLFEYFSETQRNKGNFPGRFSGRQFSNSRSEMNVSTLELGDSALYLCASRITLNTEAFFGQGTRLTVV.

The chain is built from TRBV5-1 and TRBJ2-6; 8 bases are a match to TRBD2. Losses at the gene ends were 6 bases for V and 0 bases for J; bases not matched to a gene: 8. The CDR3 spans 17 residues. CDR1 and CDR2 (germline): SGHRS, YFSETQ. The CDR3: CASNPLAGFSGANVLTF. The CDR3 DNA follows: TGCGCCAGCAACCCGCTAGCGGGCTTCTCTGGGGCCAACGTCCTGACTTTC.

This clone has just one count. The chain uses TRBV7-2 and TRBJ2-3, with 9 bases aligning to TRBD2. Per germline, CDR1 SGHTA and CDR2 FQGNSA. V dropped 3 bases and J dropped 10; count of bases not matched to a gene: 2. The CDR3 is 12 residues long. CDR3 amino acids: CASSFRTSAQYF. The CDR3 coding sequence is TGTGCCAGCAGCTTCCGGACTAGCGCGCAGTATTTT. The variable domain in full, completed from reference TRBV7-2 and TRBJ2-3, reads GAGVSQSPSNKVTEKGKDVELRCDPISGHTALYWYRQSLGQGLEFLIYFQGNSAPDKSGLPSDRFSAERTGGSVSTLTIQRTQQEDSAVYLCASSFRTSAQYFGPGTRLTVL.

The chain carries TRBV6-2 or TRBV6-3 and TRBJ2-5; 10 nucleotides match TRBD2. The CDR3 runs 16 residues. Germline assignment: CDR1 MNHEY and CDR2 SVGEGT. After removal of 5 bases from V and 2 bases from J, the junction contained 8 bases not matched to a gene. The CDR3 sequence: CASSPRLAGPQETQYF. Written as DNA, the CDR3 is TGTGCCAGCAGTCCCCGACTAGCGGGCCCTCAAGAGACCCAGTACTTC.

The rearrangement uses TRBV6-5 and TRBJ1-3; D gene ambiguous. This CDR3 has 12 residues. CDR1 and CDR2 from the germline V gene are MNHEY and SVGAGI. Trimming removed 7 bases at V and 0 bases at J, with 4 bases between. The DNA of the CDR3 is TGTGCCAGCACTAACTCTGGAAACACCATATATTTT. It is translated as CASTNSGNTIYF.

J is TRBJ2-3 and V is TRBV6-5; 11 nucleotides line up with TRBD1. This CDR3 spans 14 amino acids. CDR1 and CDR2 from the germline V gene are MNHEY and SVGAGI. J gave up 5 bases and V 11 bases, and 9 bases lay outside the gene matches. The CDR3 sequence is CASVPDRGLDTQYF. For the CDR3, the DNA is TGTGCCTCTGTACCGGACAGGGGGCTAGATACGCAGTATTTT.

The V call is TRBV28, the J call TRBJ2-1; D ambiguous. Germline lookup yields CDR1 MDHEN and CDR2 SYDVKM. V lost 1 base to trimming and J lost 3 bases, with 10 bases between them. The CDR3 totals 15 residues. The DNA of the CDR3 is TGTGCCAGCAGTTTATTTCGGCTAGTCTACAATGAGCAGTTCTTC. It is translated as CASSLFRLVYNEQFF.

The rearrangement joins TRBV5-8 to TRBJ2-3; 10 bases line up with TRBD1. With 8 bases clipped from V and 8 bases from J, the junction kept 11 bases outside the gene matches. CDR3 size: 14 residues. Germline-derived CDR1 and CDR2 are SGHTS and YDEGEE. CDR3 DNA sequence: TGTGCCAGGAAATTGGACAGGGGGGTTGGTACGCAGTATTTT. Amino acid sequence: CARKLDRGVGTQYF.

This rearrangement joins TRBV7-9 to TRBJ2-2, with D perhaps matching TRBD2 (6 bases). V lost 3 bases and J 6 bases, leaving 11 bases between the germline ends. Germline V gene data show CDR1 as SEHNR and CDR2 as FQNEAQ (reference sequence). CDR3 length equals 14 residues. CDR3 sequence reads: CASSLGRGPGELFF. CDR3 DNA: TGTGCCAGCAGCTTGGGGCGGGGTCCCGGGGAGCTGTTTTTT.

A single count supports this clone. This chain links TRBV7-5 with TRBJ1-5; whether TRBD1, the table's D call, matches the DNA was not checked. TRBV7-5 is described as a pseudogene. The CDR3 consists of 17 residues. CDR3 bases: TGTGTCAGAAGCTTGGGAGAGATTACAGGGGGCAATCAGCCCCAGCATTTT. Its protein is CVRSLGEITGGNQPQHF.

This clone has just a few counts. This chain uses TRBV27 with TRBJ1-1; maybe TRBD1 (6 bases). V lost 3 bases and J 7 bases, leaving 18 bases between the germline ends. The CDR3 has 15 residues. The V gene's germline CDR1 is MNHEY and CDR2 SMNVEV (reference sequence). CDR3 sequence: CASSLAAGQGSEAFF. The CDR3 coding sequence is TGTGCCAGCAGTTTGGCCGCCGGCCAGGGGAGTGAAGCTTTCTTT.